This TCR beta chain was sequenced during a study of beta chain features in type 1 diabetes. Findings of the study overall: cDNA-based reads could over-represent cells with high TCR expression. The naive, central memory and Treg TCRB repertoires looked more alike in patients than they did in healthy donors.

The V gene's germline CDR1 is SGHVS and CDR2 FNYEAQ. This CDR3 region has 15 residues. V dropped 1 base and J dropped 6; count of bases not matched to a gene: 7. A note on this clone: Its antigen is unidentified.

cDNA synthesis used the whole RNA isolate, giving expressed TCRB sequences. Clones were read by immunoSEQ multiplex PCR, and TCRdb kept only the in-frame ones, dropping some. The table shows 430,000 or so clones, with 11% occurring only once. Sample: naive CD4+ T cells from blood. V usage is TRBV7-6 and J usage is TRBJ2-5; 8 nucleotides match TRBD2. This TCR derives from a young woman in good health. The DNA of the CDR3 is TGTGCCAGCAGCTTAGGGTCGTCGGGGGGGAAGACCCAGTACTTC. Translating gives CASSLGSSGGKTQYF.